The rows below give T cell receptor beta chains drawn from one sample of a study of blood T cell repertoires in COVID-19. Measured with immunoSEQ multiplex PCR; TCRdb has only the in-frame clones, and not every one. The sample has 200,000 to 250,000 clones, roughly 84% seen once. The sample was peripheral blood. The receptors shown here come from a woman older than 75 with acute or convalescent COVID-19. CDR3s include the opening cysteine and the closing phenylalanine or tryptophan. The D gene is left open where the match is weak. The size field is filled for only some rows; it gives once, few, many or a size class.

CDR3nt: TGTGCCAGCAGCCACGTACTCCCAGGACTAGCGGTTACAGATACGCAGTATTTT; CDR3aa: CASSHVLPGLAVTDTQYF; j_gene: TRBJ2-3; abundance: .; v_gene: TRBV3-1/TRBV3-2; d_gene: TRBD2
CDR3nt: TGTGCCAGCAGCTTAACTGCAGGGTACCAAGAGACCCAGTACTTC; CDR3aa: CASSLTAGYQETQYF; j_gene: TRBJ2-5; abundance: .; v_gene: TRBV7-3; d_gene: .
CDR3nt: TGCGCCAGCAGCGTGACAGGGAGCTATGGCTACACCTTC; CDR3aa: CASSVTGSYGYTF; j_gene: TRBJ1-2; abundance: once; v_gene: TRBV5-1; d_gene: TRBD1
CDR3nt: TGCGCCAGCAGCCCGGGACACCCGAACACCGGGGAGCTGTTTTTT; CDR3aa: CASSPGHPNTGELFF; j_gene: TRBJ2-2; abundance: few; v_gene: TRBV5-1; d_gene: .
CDR3nt: TGTGCCAGCAGCTTCAGATCCATGCGGGGTGAAGCTTTCTTT; CDR3aa: CASSFRSMRGEAFF; j_gene: TRBJ1-1; abundance: .; v_gene: TRBV5-6; d_gene: .
CDR3nt: TGTGCCAGCAGCTCTACGTCTGGAAACACCATATATTTT; CDR3aa: CASSSTSGNTIYF; j_gene: TRBJ1-3; abundance: few; v_gene: TRBV7-3; d_gene: .
CDR3nt: TGTGCCAGCAGCACTAGACAGGGGTTGAACACTGAAGCTTTCTTT; CDR3aa: CASSTRQGLNTEAFF; j_gene: TRBJ1-1; abundance: .; v_gene: TRBV11-3; d_gene: TRBD1
CDR3nt: TGTGCTAGTGGACCATGGACAGGGGCAACCGGGGAGCTGTTTTTT; CDR3aa: CASGPWTGATGELFF; j_gene: TRBJ2-2; abundance: few; v_gene: TRBV12-5; d_gene: TRBD1
CDR3nt: TGTGCCAGCAGCCCAACAGGGGGCGTTTGGTACAATGAGCAGTTCTTC; CDR3aa: CASSPTGGVWYNEQFF; j_gene: TRBJ2-1; abundance: once; v_gene: TRBV11-3; d_gene: TRBD1
CDR3nt: TGTGCCAGCAGTTTATACCCCGGCGGGAGCACTGAAGCTTTCTTT; CDR3aa: CASSLYPGGSTEAFF; j_gene: TRBJ1-1; abundance: .; v_gene: TRBV27; d_gene: .
CDR3nt: TGTGCCAGCAGCTCCTACAGGGAGCCCTACGAGCAGTACTTC; CDR3aa: CASSSYREPYEQYF; j_gene: TRBJ2-7; abundance: once; v_gene: TRBV12-1; d_gene: .
CDR3nt: TGTGCCAGCAACGAGCTCCAGGGGGCGGGTGGCTACACCTTC; CDR3aa: CASNELQGAGGYTF; j_gene: TRBJ1-2; abundance: .; v_gene: TRBV2; d_gene: TRBD1
CDR3nt: TGTGCCAGTAGGGGCGGACTAGAGAGCACAGATACGCAGTATTTT; CDR3aa: CASRGGLESTDTQYF; j_gene: TRBJ2-3; abundance: .; v_gene: TRBV19; d_gene: TRBD2
CDR3nt: TGTGCCACCAGCGATCCTCGGGCAGGGGGCTACCAGCCCCAGCATTTT; CDR3aa: CATSDPRAGGYQPQHF; j_gene: TRBJ1-5; abundance: .; v_gene: TRBV15; d_gene: TRBD1
CDR3nt: TGTGCCAGCAGTTTGGGGGCCTACGGCTACACCTTC; CDR3aa: CASSLGAYGYTF; j_gene: TRBJ1-2; abundance: .; v_gene: TRBV12-3/TRBV12-4; d_gene: .
CDR3nt: TGTGCCAGCAGCCCTAATTGGAACACTGAAGCTTTCTTT; CDR3aa: CASSPNWNTEAFF; j_gene: TRBJ1-1; abundance: .; v_gene: TRBV7-9; d_gene: .
CDR3nt: TGTGCCAGCTCTCCTCTCGAAAAACTGTTTTTT; CDR3aa: CASSPLEKLFF; j_gene: TRBJ1-4; abundance: .; v_gene: TRBV18; d_gene: .